Sequencing of this TCR beta chain was carried out in a study of tumor-infiltrating lymphocytes in oesophageal squamous cell carcinoma. Germline CDR1 SGHTA, CDR2 FQGNSA. The CDR3 covers 15 residues. TCRdb re-called the PCR reads through MiXCR, storing one row per CDR3 protein. The sample holds fewer than 25,000 distinct CDR3 sequences, 41% seen once. This clonotype appeared a single time. The sample was esophageal tumor tissue. This chain links TRBV7-2 with TRBJ2-1, with 7 bases matching TRBD2. Matching the DNA end better, TRBJ2-5 makes the J call doubtful. The TCR was taken from a male donor with esophageal squamous cell carcinoma. CDR3 region: CASSLGGGPQETQYF. In DNA form, the CDR3 reads TGTGCCAGCAGCTTAGGGGGGGGACCTCAAGAGACCCAGTACTTC.